A selection of T cell receptor beta chains follows, all from one sample in a study of cytomegalovirus exposure and HLA in healthy donors. Generated by immunoSEQ multiplex PCR, the TCRdb table keeps only in-frame clones and is missing some. The sample lists around 71,000 clones, around 60% seen once, with 5.7% in the top ten. What was sequenced was PBMCs. The receptor source for this set is a man under 40 in good health and CMV-seropositive. CDR3s include the opening cysteine and the closing phenylalanine or tryptophan. Each record gives: CDR3 protein, CDR3 DNA, clone size, V gene, D gene, J gene. D genes are given only for firm matches. Clone size is not always given. Where it is, it says once, few, many or a class for expanded clones.

CDR3aa: CASSMTANTEAFF; CDR3nt: TGTGCCAGTAGTATGACAGCGAACACTGAAGCTTTCTTT; abundance: .; v_gene: TRBV19; d_gene: .; j_gene: TRBJ1-1
CDR3aa: CSVPAGESRSYNEQFF; CDR3nt: TGCAGCGTCCCGGCGGGCGAATCACGCTCCTACAATGAGCAGTTCTTC; abundance: .; v_gene: TRBV29-1; d_gene: .; j_gene: TRBJ2-1
CDR3aa: CASSLGWLTSEQYF; CDR3nt: TGTGCCAGCAGTTTGGGCTGGCTTACCAGCGAGCAGTACTTC; abundance: .; v_gene: TRBV27; d_gene: .; j_gene: TRBJ2-7
CDR3aa: CASSPDSGRRADTQYF; CDR3nt: TGTGCCAGCAGCCCCGATAGCGGGAGGAGGGCAGATACGCAGTATTTT; abundance: .; v_gene: TRBV7-3; d_gene: TRBD2; j_gene: TRBJ2-3
CDR3aa: CASSGPGLAGRNEQFF; CDR3nt: TGTGCCAGCAGCGGCCCGGGACTAGCGGGACGGAATGAGCAGTTCTTC; abundance: .; v_gene: TRBV13; d_gene: TRBD2; j_gene: TRBJ2-1
CDR3aa: CASSHSGRNNEQFF; CDR3nt: TGTGCCAGCAGCCATAGCGGGAGGAACAATGAGCAGTTCTTC; abundance: .; v_gene: TRBV14; d_gene: TRBD2; j_gene: TRBJ2-1
CDR3aa: CASNQGRDTQYF; CDR3nt: TGTGCCAGCAACCAGGGCCGAGATACGCAGTATTTT; abundance: few; v_gene: TRBV11-3; d_gene: .; j_gene: TRBJ2-3
CDR3aa: CASSALRENEQFF; CDR3nt: TGTGCCAGCAGTGCACTTCGCGAGAATGAGCAGTTCTTC; abundance: .; v_gene: TRBV6-1; d_gene: .; j_gene: TRBJ2-1
CDR3aa: CASSPSGGDNEQFF; CDR3nt: TGTGCCAGCAGCCCGTCGGGGGGGGACAATGAGCAGTTCTTC; abundance: .; v_gene: TRBV5-6; d_gene: TRBD2; j_gene: TRBJ2-1
CDR3aa: CASSFWGVPDTQYF; CDR3nt: TGCGCCAGCAGCTTTTGGGGGGTCCCAGATACGCAGTATTTT; abundance: .; v_gene: TRBV5-1; d_gene: .; j_gene: TRBJ2-3
CDR3aa: CASSDPGQGSTEAFF; CDR3nt: TGTGCCAGCAGTGATCCGGGACAGGGATCCACTGAAGCTTTCTTT; abundance: .; v_gene: TRBV28; d_gene: TRBD1; j_gene: TRBJ1-1
CDR3aa: CSVVWLQKNTGELFF; CDR3nt: TGCAGCGTTGTTTGGCTCCAGAAGAACACCGGGGAGCTGTTTTTT; abundance: .; v_gene: TRBV29-1; d_gene: .; j_gene: TRBJ2-2